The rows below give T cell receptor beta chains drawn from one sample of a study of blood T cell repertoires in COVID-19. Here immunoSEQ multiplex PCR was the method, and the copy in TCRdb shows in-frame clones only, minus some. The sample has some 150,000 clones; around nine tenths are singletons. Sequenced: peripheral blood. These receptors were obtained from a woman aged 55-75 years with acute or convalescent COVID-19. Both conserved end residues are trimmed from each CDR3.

cdr3_aa: AWRQTGARYEQY; v_call: TRBV30; cdr3_length: 12
cdr3_aa: ASSFQVNTEAF; v_call: TRBV5-1; cdr3_length: 11
cdr3_aa: ASSLGGAGPYEQY; v_call: TRBV19; cdr3_length: 13
cdr3_aa: ASRTDSPINTEAF; v_call: TRBV10-1; cdr3_length: 13
cdr3_aa: ASSVDRGGTEAF; v_call: TRBV5-1; cdr3_length: 12
cdr3_aa: ASSLAVSSGGTYEQY; v_call: TRBV5-4; cdr3_length: 15
cdr3_aa: ASSSTTGPESVKAF; v_call: TRBV28; cdr3_length: 14
cdr3_aa: ASSYRVRSGQGGHEQY; v_call: TRBV7-8; cdr3_length: 16
cdr3_aa: ASSPPRSGGVTDTQY; v_call: TRBV7-9; cdr3_length: 15
cdr3_aa: AISFAGEQTQY; v_call: TRBV10-3; cdr3_length: 11
cdr3_aa: ATSLGGGPYGYT; v_call: TRBV6-5; cdr3_length: 12
cdr3_aa: ASSHSSGADTQY; v_call: TRBV6-6; cdr3_length: 12
cdr3_aa: ASSLVATGLGGTEAF; v_call: TRBV7-6; cdr3_length: 15
cdr3_aa: ASSRRSAGGTQETQY; v_call: TRBV5-1; cdr3_length: 15
cdr3_aa: AWSILGYTEAF; v_call: TRBV30; cdr3_length: 11
cdr3_aa: ASSQVTNTEAF; v_call: TRBV9; cdr3_length: 11
cdr3_aa: ASSPMGQGAGEAF; v_call: TRBV5-8; cdr3_length: 13
cdr3_aa: ASSDTGTGGEKLF; v_call: TRBV5-6; cdr3_length: 13
cdr3_aa: ASSPTDRETEAF; v_call: TRBV3-1/TRBV3-2; cdr3_length: 12
cdr3_aa: AISEQGSSYNEQF; v_call: TRBV10-3; cdr3_length: 13
cdr3_aa: ATSDSSRGGGEQF; v_call: TRBV24-1; cdr3_length: 13
cdr3_aa: ASSGGSADSNQPQH; v_call: TRBV19; cdr3_length: 14
cdr3_aa: ASSPGDSTLPWYGYT; v_call: TRBV7-8; cdr3_length: 15
cdr3_aa: ASSPNRNNQPQH; v_call: TRBV7-2; cdr3_length: 12
cdr3_aa: ASSPGQGNEQY; v_call: TRBV7-3; cdr3_length: 11
cdr3_aa: SVQDRGASQPQH; v_call: TRBV29-1; cdr3_length: 12
cdr3_aa: ASSLDRGLGDTQY; v_call: TRBV7-3; cdr3_length: 13
cdr3_aa: ASSQDVAGSNTGELF; v_call: TRBV4-1; cdr3_length: 15
cdr3_aa: ASSEPGTGDGYT; v_call: TRBV28; cdr3_length: 12
cdr3_aa: ASSLARRGHQH; v_call: TRBV11-2; cdr3_length: 11
cdr3_aa: ASTTTSGGDYNEQF; v_call: TRBV28; cdr3_length: 14
cdr3_aa: ASSVGPRTEDGEKLF; v_call: TRBV9; cdr3_length: 15
cdr3_aa: SGGQGIDYGYT; v_call: TRBV29-1; cdr3_length: 11